These 16 T cell receptor beta chains were sequenced from one sample in a study of cytomegalovirus exposure and HLA in healthy donors. Vbeta (60) and Jbeta (13) primers were used in the PCR. Profiled with immunoSEQ multiplex PCR; TCRdb holds only in-frame clones, not every one. Its clone listing holds roughly 73,000 clones. Sequencing used PBMCs. Receptors were obtained from a man aged 45 to 65 in good health and CMV-seropositive.

The chain employs TRBV19 and TRBJ1-2; no reliable D call. V was shortened by 3 bases and J by 4 bases, with 9 bases between the two germline ends. From germline, CDR1 is LNHDA and CDR2 SQIVND (reference sequence). The CDR3 runs to 13 residues. The CDR3 bases are TGTGCCAGTAGTATCGAACAGCCCTATGGCTACACCTTC. This encodes CASSIEQPYGYTF.

The genes are TRBV28 and TRBJ1-1, with TRBD1 matching over 9 bases. The CDR3 is made up of 14 amino acids. Trimming took 2 bases from V and 6 from J; bases not matched to a gene: 4. Germline V gene data show CDR1 as MDHEN and CDR2 as SYDVKM. CDR3 amino acids: CASSLGTGFAEAFF. The CDR3 DNA sequence: TGTGCCAGCAGTTTAGGGACAGGGTTTGCTGAAGCTTTCTTT. Complete variable domain (other parts from reference TRBV28 and TRBJ1-1): DVKVTQSSRYLVKRTGEKVFLECVQDMDHENMFWYRQDPGLGLRLIYFSYDVKMKEKGDIPEGYSVSREKKERFSLILESASTNQTSMYLCASSLGTGFAEAFFGQGTRLTVV.

The V gene is TRBV7-2, the J gene TRBJ2-7, with 7 nucleotides matching TRBD1. After removal of 4 bases from V and 1 base from J, the junction contained 4 bases not matched to a gene. The CDR3 consists of 14 residues. The germline V gene encodes CDR1 SGHTA and CDR2 FQGNSA. The CDR3 here is CASSSRDRSYEQYF. The CDR3 bases are TGTGCCAGCAGCTCCCGGGACAGATCCTACGAGCAGTACTTC.

This chain joins TRBV5-1 and TRBJ2-7; D is ambiguous. Trimming shortened V by 4 bases and J by 0 bases, and 11 bases separated the two germline ends. This CDR3 is built from 14 residues. Germline V CDR1 and CDR2: SGHRS, YFSETQ. Here the CDR3 DNA reads TGCGCCAGCAGCCGAGGAGCATTCTCCTACGAGCAGTACTTC. Translating it yields CASSRGAFSYEQYF.

The rearrangement joins TRBV19 to TRBJ2-1; the D gene is possibly TRBD2 (6 bases). Germline assignment: CDR1 LNHDA and CDR2 SQIVND (reference sequence). Trimming cost V 5 bases and J 7 bases, with 21 bases left between them. This CDR3 spans 16 amino acids. The CDR3: CASSEGGEGVVNEQFF. In DNA form, the CDR3 reads TGTGCCAGTAGTGAGGGAGGAGAGGGAGTCGTGAATGAGCAGTTCTTC.

The V and J genes are TRBV6-1 and TRBJ2-5, with 9 bases aligning to TRBD1. J lost 0 bases, V lost 1 base, and 3 bases had no gene match. This CDR3 is 16 amino acids long. Per the germline V gene, CDR1 is MNHNS and CDR2 is SASEGT. The CDR3 nucleotides read TGTGCCAGCAGTGAAGGACAGGGGGGGTACCAAGAGACCCAGTACTTC. Amino acids: CASSEGQGGYQETQYF.

The CDR3: CASSLAGERGANVLTF. CDR3 in DNA: TGCGCCAGCAGCTTGGCGGGAGAAAGAGGGGCCAACGTCCTGACTTTC. V gene TRBV5-1 combines with J gene TRBJ2-6; D is perhaps TRBD2 (6 bases). Germline CDR1 reads SGHRS; CDR2 reads YFSETQ. There are 16 residues in the CDR3. Trimming pared 0 bases from V and 4 bases from J, leaving 11 bases between.

J is TRBJ1-2 and V is TRBV12-5, with D unresolved. Germline V lookup: CDR1 LGHNT, CDR2 FRNRAP. Trimming pared 2 bases from V and 0 bases from J, leaving 4 bases between. The length of the CDR3 is 13 residues. The CDR3 sequence: CASGLSANYGYTF. The CDR3 region has the DNA TGTGCTAGTGGTTTGTCGGCTAACTATGGCTACACCTTC.

The rearrangement joins TRBV6-1 to TRBJ2-7; 9 bases match TRBD2. Per the germline V gene, CDR1 is MNHNS and CDR2 is SASEGT. J was trimmed by 7 bases and V by 4 bases; bases with no gene match: 8. The CDR3 has 14 amino acids. The CDR3 loop is CASSGRGLAEEQYF. Here the CDR3 DNA reads TGTGCCAGCAGTGGACGGGGACTAGCAGAGGAGCAGTACTTC.

The rearrangement joins TRBV19 to TRBJ1-2; perhaps TRBD1 as D (5 bases). CDR3 length: 15 amino acids. The germline CDR1 and CDR2 sequences are LNHDA and SQIVND (reference sequence). Trimming removed 1 base at V and 4 bases at J, with 13 bases between. As DNA, the CDR3 is TGTGCCAGTAGTATAGGCGGGACGGACACCTATGGCTACACCTTC. It yields the protein CASSIGGTDTYGYTF.

The genes are TRBV27 and TRBJ1-2; the D gene is possibly TRBD1 (5 bases). Trimming stripped 2 bases from V and 0 bases from J, with 10 bases between. The CDR3 contains 15 residues. The germline V gene has CDR1 MNHEY and CDR2 SMNVEV (reference sequence). Here the CDR3 reads CASSLKGTSNYGYTF. The CDR3 bases are TGTGCCAGCAGTTTAAAAGGGACTTCTAACTATGGCTACACCTTC.

This chain uses TRBV5-1 with TRBJ2-5, with D possibly matching TRBD1 (6 bases). The CDR3 extends over 13 amino acids. V lost 4 bases, J lost 1 base, and 8 bases lay in between. The germline V gene encodes CDR1 SGHRS and CDR2 YFSETQ. CDR3 sequence (DNA): TGCGCCAGCAGCCGGGACATCCAAGAGACCCAGTACTTC. It encodes CASSRDIQETQYF. The full variable domain, rest sourced from reference TRBV5-1 and TRBJ2-5, is KAGVTQTPRYLIKTRGQQVTLSCSPISGHRSVSWYQQTPGQGLQFLFEYFSETQRNKGNFPGRFSGRQFSNSRSEMNVSTLELGDSALYLCASSRDIQETQYFGPGTRLLVL.

This rearrangement joins TRBV11-2 to TRBJ2-5, with D tentatively TRBD2 (6 bases). This CDR3 comprises 14 residues. The V end lost 1 base, the J end lost 5 bases, and 11 bases lay between the germline ends. The germline CDR1 and CDR2 sequences are SGHAT and FQNNGV. The CDR3 coding sequence is TGTGCCAGCAGCTTAGTCGGCAGCGGGGAGACCCAGTACTTC. Translating it yields CASSLVGSGETQYF.

The chain recombines TRBV5-1 with TRBJ2-7, with TRBD2 matching 10 bases. There are 17 residues in the CDR3. Germline V lookup: CDR1 SGHRS, CDR2 YFSETQ. V lost 4 bases, J lost 5 bases, and 15 bases stayed unmatched. The CDR3 protein is CASSPNRLAGPIHEQYF. The CDR3 nucleotides read TGCGCCAGCAGCCCGAACAGACTAGCGGGCCCTATTCACGAGCAGTACTTC. Complete variable domain (other parts from reference TRBV5-1 and TRBJ2-7): KAGVTQTPRYLIKTRGQQVTLSCSPISGHRSVSWYQQTPGQGLQFLFEYFSETQRNKGNFPGRFSGRQFSNSRSEMNVSTLELGDSALYLCASSPNRLAGPIHEQYFGPGTRLTVT.

The chain joins TRBV5-1 to TRBJ2-7; 10 nucleotides agree with TRBD1. V was clipped by 0 bases and J by 3 bases; unmatched bases: 3. The CDR3 length is 15 residues. Germline V gene lookup returns CDR1 SGHRS and CDR2 YFSETQ. CDR3 in amino acids: CASSLGQGAIYEQYF. CDR3 DNA sequence: TGCGCCAGCAGCTTGGGACAGGGGGCAATCTACGAGCAGTACTTC.

The chain combines TRBV4-2 with TRBJ2-3, with TRBD1 matching 8 bases. Germline V CDR1 and CDR2: LGHNA, YNFKEQ. V lost 2 bases and J lost 5; bases outside the gene matches: 9. The CDR3 has 16 amino acids. The CDR3 DNA reads as TGTGCCAGCAGCCAAAACGGACAGGGCCAGGGAGATACGCAGTATTTT. It translates to CASSQNGQGQGDTQYF.